Below, 29 T cell receptor beta chains from the same sample are listed, as sequenced in a study of blood T cell repertoires in COVID-19. Clones were sequenced by immunoSEQ multiplex PCR, and TCRdb holds only the in-frame ones, with some missing. The table has 80,000 or so clones, more than 80% seen once; the top ten hold around 4.8%. The material sequenced was peripheral blood. The receptors come from a woman between 65 and 79 years old with acute or convalescent COVID-19.

V gene TRBV5-4 combines with J gene TRBJ1-2; a weak D match, TRBD1 (5 bases). Trimming pared 2 bases from V and 3 bases from J, leaving 14 bases between. The CDR3 is 15 residues long. Germline CDR1 reads SGHNT; CDR2 reads YYREEE (reference sequence). CDR3 residues: CASSFGGPRHYGYTF. For the CDR3, the DNA is TGTGCCAGCAGCTTCGGGGGACCACGGCACTATGGCTACACCTTC.

The chain links TRBV5-1 to TRBJ1-1; D remains ambiguous. The CDR3 sequence is 18 residues long. The V end was cut by 1 base, the J end by 2 bases, with 21 bases between. The germline gives CDR1 SGHRS, CDR2 YFSETQ. The CDR3 protein is CASSLRPAGFGVNTEAFF. The DNA for the CDR3 is TGCGCCAGCAGCTTGCGACCCGCGGGGTTCGGTGTAAACACTGAAGCTTTCTTT.

This rearrangement joins TRBV2 to TRBJ1-3; 9 bases fit TRBD1. This CDR3 comprises 14 residues. Trimming cost V 7 bases and J 2 bases; bases outside gene matches: 3. The V gene's germline CDR1 is SNHLY and CDR2 FYNNEI. As DNA, the CDR3 is TGTGCCAGCACATGGGACAGGGCTGGAAACACCATATATTTT. Translated: CASTWDRAGNTIYF.

The chain links TRBV15 to TRBJ2-5; a possible D gene is TRBD1 (5 bases). The germline V gene encodes CDR1 LNHNV and CDR2 YYDKDF (reference sequence). Trimming left V 0 bases short and J 1 base short, with 15 bases between. The CDR3 sequence is 17 residues long. The CDR3 sequence is CATSRDLLVRVQETQYF. As DNA, the CDR3 is TGTGCCACCAGCAGAGACCTTCTAGTCAGGGTCCAAGAGACCCAGTACTTC.

In nucleotides, the CDR3 is TGCGCCAGCAGCCTGGGACTAGTCGAGCAGTACTTC. Translated, it gives CASSLGLVEQYF. V and J are TRBV5-1 and TRBJ2-7; 8 bases match TRBD2. After removal of 4 bases from V and 6 bases from J, the junction contained 3 bases not matched to a gene. The CDR3 has 12 amino acids. Germline CDR1 is SGHRS and CDR2 is YFSETQ.

The CDR3 DNA sequence: TGCGCCAGCAGCTTAGGGGCGCAGGGAGGGGAAAAACTGTTTTTT. This sequence encodes CASSLGAQGGEKLFF. J is TRBJ1-4 and V is TRBV5-1, with D maybe TRBD1 (5 bases). The germline V gene has CDR1 SGHRS and CDR2 YFSETQ. The CDR3 is 15 residues long. V was trimmed by 2 bases and J by 8 bases, leaving 16 bases between them.

This clone was counted between two and nine times. This rearrangement joins TRBV6-6 to TRBJ1-6, with TRBD1 matching over 9 bases. V was clipped by 2 bases and J by 5 bases; unmatched bases: 4. This CDR3 has 16 residues. The germline gives CDR1 MNHNY, CDR2 SVGAGI (reference sequence). In DNA, the CDR3 is TGTGCCAGCAGTTACCCCAGGGACAGGGATAATTCACCCCTCCACTTT. Protein product: CASSYPRDRDNSPLHF.

The V and J genes are TRBV29-1 and TRBJ2-3; tentatively, D is TRBD1 (5 bases). With 0 bases removed from V and 2 bases from J, the gap between germline ends came to 12 bases. The germline CDR1 and CDR2 sequences are SQVTM and ANQGSEA. The CDR3 is 15 amino acids. In DNA, the CDR3 is TGCAGCGTTGAAGATTGGGGCAGATCCACAGATACGCAGTATTTT. As protein: CSVEDWGRSTDTQYF.

CDR3 in DNA: TGTGCCAGCAGCGTAGGAGCGGACGGGAACTATGGCTACACCTTC. This encodes CASSVGADGNYGYTF. This chain connects TRBV9 to TRBJ1-2, with D uncertain. The CDR3 consists of 15 residues. Trimming removed 0 bases at V and 2 bases at J, with 11 bases between. The germline V gene has CDR1 SGDLS and CDR2 YYNGEE. Based on the CDR3 plus reference TRBV9 and TRBJ1-2, the full variable domain is DSGVTQTPKHLITATGQRVTLRCSPRSGDLSVYWYQQSLDQGLQFLIQYYNGEERAKGNILERFSAQQFPDLHSELNLSSLELGDSALYFCASSVGADGNYGYTFGSGTRLTVV.

V is TRBV5-6 and J is TRBJ1-2; D perhaps matches TRBD1 (5 bases). The CDR3 extends over 16 amino acids. The germline V gene has CDR1 SGHDT and CDR2 YYEEEE. V was trimmed by 2 bases and J by 0 bases, leaving 14 bases between them. CDR3 protein: CASSFLSGGANYGYTF. The DNA for the CDR3 is TGTGCCAGCAGCTTCCTCTCGGGGGGAGCTAACTATGGCTACACCTTC.

The V gene is TRBV19, the J gene TRBJ1-1; 8 bases are a match to TRBD1. The germline CDR1 and CDR2 sequences are LNHDA and SQIVND (reference sequence). This CDR3 has 16 residues. Germline trimming cut 4 bases from V and 0 bases from J; bases unmatched to any gene: 7. In nucleotides, the CDR3 is TGTGCCAGTAGTACACAGGGGGTCCGCATGAACACTGAAGCTTTCTTT. Its translation is CASSTQGVRMNTEAFF. Full variable domain (remainder filled in from reference TRBV19 and TRBJ1-1): DGGITQSPKYLFRKEGQNVTLSCEQNLNHDAMYWYRQDPGQGLRLIYYSQIVNDFQKGDIAEGYSVSREKKESFPLTVTSAQKNPTAFYLCASSTQGVRMNTEAFFGQGTRLTVV.

The V gene is TRBV5-1, the J gene TRBJ1-2; D possibly corresponds to TRBD1 (5 bases). The germline V gene encodes CDR1 SGHRS and CDR2 YFSETQ. This CDR3 region has 15 residues. The germline V and J ends were trimmed by 4 bases and 6 bases, with 19 bases remaining between them. The CDR3 reads CASSPSGQGGNGYTF. Here the CDR3 DNA reads TGCGCCAGCAGCCCATCGGGTCAGGGAGGTAATGGCTACACCTTC.

The V and J genes are TRBV5-6 and TRBJ1-5; the D gene is possibly TRBD1 (5 bases). The germline V gene encodes CDR1 SGHDT and CDR2 YYEEEE. The CDR3 extends over 15 amino acids. Trimming cost V 2 bases and J 4 bases, with 13 bases left between them. CDR3 protein: CASSFGADFNQPQHF. The CDR3, as DNA: TGTGCCAGCAGCTTTGGGGCTGATTTTAATCAGCCCCAGCATTTT.

CDR3 sequence reads: CASSLVGGGRSEQFF. The CDR3 nucleotides are TGTGCCAGCAGCTTGGTGGGGGGGGGCCGAAGTGAGCAGTTCTTC. This rearrangement joins TRBV5-4 to TRBJ2-1; D might be TRBD2 (7 bases). With 0 bases removed from V and 9 bases from J, the gap between germline ends came to 16 bases. This CDR3 is 15 amino acids long. Germline lookup yields CDR1 SGHNT and CDR2 YYREEE (reference sequence).

This clone turned up a few times. The chain is built from TRBV5-8 and TRBJ1-4; perhaps TRBD1 as D (6 bases). The CDR3 is 14 amino acids. V lost 3 bases and J lost 8, with 14 bases in between. CDR1 is SGHTS and CDR2 is YDEGEE in the germline V gene. The CDR3 region is CASSSDTGKEKLFF. CDR3 in DNA: TGTGCCAGCAGCTCGGATACAGGGAAGGAAAAACTGTTTTTT.

The genes are TRBV6-5 and TRBJ1-1; D is undetermined. V gave up 2 bases and J gave up 5 bases, with 12 bases separating them. Germline values: CDR1 MNHEY, CDR2 SVGAGI. The CDR3 sequence is 14 residues long. The CDR3 is CASSYGGAGTEAFF. The CDR3, as DNA: TGTGCCAGCAGTTACGGAGGCGCCGGGACTGAAGCTTTCTTT.

The chain uses TRBV5-1 and TRBJ1-6; the D is unclear. V was trimmed by 0 bases and J by 6 bases, leaving 10 bases between them. The CDR3 spans 15 residues. Germline assignment: CDR1 SGHRS and CDR2 YFSETQ. The CDR3 sequence: CASSLEAGLNSPLHF. In nucleotides, the CDR3 is TGCGCCAGCAGCTTGGAGGCGGGTCTTAATTCACCCCTCCACTTT.

This clone was observed a single time. The V call is TRBV19, the J call TRBJ2-2; 11 bases align to TRBD2. The ends lost 5 bases at V and 0 bases at J; junction bases unmatched: 5. Germline-derived CDR1 and CDR2 are LNHDA and SQIVND (reference sequence). The CDR3 runs to 17 residues. CDR3 in amino acids: CASSSLTSGANTGELFF. CDR3 bases: TGTGCCAGTAGTTCCTTGACTAGCGGGGCGAACACCGGGGAGCTGTTTTTT.

The V call is TRBV27, the J call TRBJ1-2; 7 bases fit TRBD1. The CDR3 extends over 17 amino acids. Trimming removed 1 base from V and 2 bases from J; junction bases left unmatched: 10. Germline V CDR1 and CDR2: MNHEY, SMNVEV (reference sequence). The CDR3 here is CASSLFSRDRRNYGYTF. The CDR3 nucleotides are TGTGCCAGCAGTTTATTCTCCCGGGACAGACGAAACTATGGCTACACCTTC.

The chain is built from TRBV27 and TRBJ2-6, with D maybe TRBD1 (6 bases). There are 18 residues in the CDR3. V shed 4 bases and J shed 4 bases, with 20 bases lying between them. Germline CDR1 MNHEY, CDR2 SMNVEV (reference sequence). The DNA for the CDR3 is TGTGCCAGCAGTTCCCTTGAGACCCCAGGGGTCGGGGCCAACGTCCTGACTTTC. Translating it yields CASSSLETPGVGANVLTF.

This chain joins TRBV27 and TRBJ2-1, with 15 bases fitting TRBD2. Germline CDR1 reads MNHEY; CDR2 reads SMNVEV (reference sequence). This CDR3 has 16 amino acids. The V and J ends lost 2 bases and 4 bases, in that order; junction bases with no gene match: 0. The CDR3, as DNA: TGTGCCAGCAGTTTAGGGACTAGCGGGGGGTACAATGAGCAGTTCTTC. Its protein product is CASSLGTSGGYNEQFF.

The chain recombines TRBV3-1 (or the pseudogene TRBV3-2) with TRBJ2-7; D uncertain. The germline V gene encodes CDR1 LGHDT and CDR2 YNNKEL (reference sequence). Trimming cost V 4 bases and J 0 bases, with 7 bases left between them. The CDR3 loop spans 13 amino acids. The CDR3 coding sequence is TGTGCCAGCAGCCGTCAAGCCTCCTACGAGCAGTACTTC. Translating gives CASSRQASYEQYF.

This chain uses TRBV5-4 with TRBJ2-3; 11 bases align to TRBD2. The length of the CDR3 is 17 residues. CDR1 is SGHNT, CDR2 YYREEE, per germline (reference sequence). V shed 2 bases, J shed 1 base, and the junction held 6 bases outside the gene matches. The DNA for the CDR3 is TGTGCCAGCAGCTTATTGGTAGCGGGGGGGCGCACAGATACGCAGTATTTT. Translating it yields CASSLLVAGGRTDTQYF.

The count of this clone is one. The genes are TRBV9 and TRBJ2-5, with D maybe TRBD1 (7 bases). The CDR3 runs 12 residues. The germline gives CDR1 SGDLS, CDR2 YYNGEE. V was trimmed by 4 bases and J by 5 bases, leaving 9 bases between them. CDR3 region: CASSPGGETQYF. CDR3 nucleotide sequence: TGTGCCAGCAGCCCAGGGGGGGAGACCCAGTACTTC. The whole variable domain, remainder taken from reference TRBV9 and TRBJ2-5, is DSGVTQTPKHLITATGQRVTLRCSPRSGDLSVYWYQQSLDQGLQFLIQYYNGEERAKGNILERFSAQQFPDLHSELNLSSLELGDSALYFCASSPGGETQYFGPGTRLLVL.

This clone was picked up a small number of times. The V gene is TRBV19, the J gene TRBJ2-7; D remains unclear. Trimming shortened V by 4 bases and J by 1 base, and 11 bases separated the two germline ends. The CDR3 has 14 amino acids. Germline V gene lookup returns CDR1 LNHDA and CDR2 SQIVND (reference sequence). Written as DNA, the CDR3 is TGTGCCAGTAGTACCACCGTTACATCCTACGAGCAGTACTTC. It is translated as CASSTTVTSYEQYF.

This clone showed up just a few times. The V and J genes are TRBV24-1 and TRBJ2-2; 8 positions agree with TRBD2. V shed 1 base, J shed 4 bases, and the junction held 4 bases outside the gene matches. This CDR3 contains 16 residues. From germline, CDR1 is KGHDR and CDR2 SFDVKD. The CDR3 DNA is TGTGCCACCAGTGATTTTGGGACTAGTTTCACCGGGGAGCTGTTTTTT. Its protein product is CATSDFGTSFTGELFF.

This clone has a handful of counts. The chain employs TRBV6-2 or TRBV6-3 and TRBJ2-7, with TRBD2 matching over 9 bases. Germline V gene sequence: CDR1 MNHEY, CDR2 SVGEGT. This CDR3 is 15 amino acids long. After removal of 4 bases from V and 2 bases from J, the junction contained 6 bases not matched to a gene. In DNA, the CDR3 is TGTGCCAGCAGTTCTTGGCGGGGGGGGACCTACGAGCAGTACTTC. Encoded protein: CASSSWRGGTYEQYF.

This clone has only one observation. J is TRBJ1-2 and V is TRBV9; 7 bases line up with TRBD1. This CDR3 has 14 amino acids. The V and J ends lost 0 bases and 2 bases, in that order; junction bases with no gene match: 1. Germline V gene data show CDR1 as SGDLS and CDR2 as YYNGEE. The CDR3 loop reads CASSVGGQNYGYTF. The CDR3, as DNA: TGTGCCAGCAGCGTAGGGGGACAGAACTATGGCTACACCTTC.

This chain joins TRBV29-1 and TRBJ2-7; 13 bases are a match to TRBD2. The germline V gene encodes CDR1 SQVTM and CDR2 ANQGSEA. Trimming at V came to 4 bases and at J to 7 bases, leaving 7 bases not matched to a gene. The CDR3 runs 14 residues. CDR3 DNA: TGCAGCGTTGCTAAGACTAGCGGGGGGAAGGAGCAGTACTTC. This gives the protein CSVAKTSGGKEQYF.